In this sample, the clone carrying this T cell receptor (beta chain) turned up once. One Seattle source followed patients from active infection through their disease course. This specimen comes from a study of blood T cell repertoires in COVID-19. Study-level information: Sites across the United States, Italy and Spain contributed samples from acute and convalescent COVID-19. PBMCs, B-cell-depleted T cells, or T cells provided the cDNA or gDNA that made up the material.

In the authors' methods: By means of reference gene primer amplification, nucleated cell counts were estimated. Produced via immunoSEQ multiplex PCR; TCRdb's table is partial and in-frame only. V and J calls and clone size are given by that table; D and trimming were obtained from the DNA. The sample has about 98,000 clones, roughly 92% seen once. This CDR3 spans 12 amino acids. J gave up 2 bases and V 5 bases, and 0 bases lay outside the gene matches. CDR1 LNHDA and CDR2 SQIVND come from the germline V gene (reference sequence). The material sequenced was peripheral blood. V usage is TRBV19 and J usage is TRBJ2-7; 7 positions agree with TRBD1. The source is a woman in her fifties or sixties with COVID-19, enrolled during active disease. For the CDR3, the DNA is TGTGCCAGTAGTGACAGGGCCTACGAGCAGTACTTC. Its protein is CASSDRAYEQYF. The complete variable domain, with remaining parts taken from reference TRBV19 and TRBJ2-7, reads DGGITQSPKYLFRKEGQNVTLSCEQNLNHDAMYWYRQDPGQGLRLIYYSQIVNDFQKGDIAEGYSVSREKKESFPLTVTSAQKNPTAFYLCASSDRAYEQYFGPGTRLTVT.